These 20 T cell receptor beta chains came from one sample sequenced in a study of shared clonotypes between healthy human individuals. TCRdb keeps only in-frame clones here, not all; method: immunoSEQ multiplex PCR. The sample holds about 1.5 million clones, approximately 98% seen once. The source material was naive CD4+ T cells sorted from blood. Subset reported: CD45RA+ positively selected. The receptors stem from a man aged 25 to 40 in good health.

This rearrangement joins TRBV5-1 to TRBJ2-2; 7 nucleotides match TRBD2. The J segment lost 7 bases and the V segment lost 3 bases, leaving 6 bases of the junction unmatched. Germline V gene data show CDR1 as SGHRS and CDR2 as YFSETQ. The CDR3 extends over 14 amino acids. This CDR3 is CASSSRGDVGELFF. In nucleotides, the CDR3 is TGCGCCAGCAGCTCCCGGGGGGACGTCGGGGAGCTGTTTTTT. The full variable domain, with the rest looked up from reference TRBV5-1 and TRBJ2-2, is KAGVTQTPRYLIKTRGQQVTLSCSPISGHRSVSWYQQTPGQGLQFLFEYFSETQRNKGNFPGRFSGRQFSNSRSEMNVSTLELGDSALYLCASSSRGDVGELFFGEGSRLTVL.

Notes on this clone: Other DNA sequences of this sample code for an identical CDR3. The chain couples TRBV20-1 to TRBJ1-1, with no clear D. Trimming shortened V by 0 bases and J by 2 bases, and 1 base separated the two germline ends. The length of the CDR3 is 11 residues. Per germline, CDR1 DFQATT and CDR2 SNEGSKA (reference sequence). CDR3 nucleotide sequence: TGCAGTGCTAGAGATAACACTGAAGCTTTCTTT. This codes for CSARDNTEAFF.

This sequence joins TRBV14 and TRBJ1-3; D might be TRBD1 (6 bases). This CDR3 region has 18 residues. Trimming left V 0 bases short and J 0 bases short, with 15 bases between. CDR1 is SGHDN and CDR2 is FVKESK in the germline V gene. The CDR3 is CASSQDRGGHSSGNTIYF. CDR3 in DNA: TGTGCCAGCAGCCAAGACCGTGGGGGACACTCCTCTGGAAACACCATATATTTT. The variable domain in full, with the rest retrieved from reference TRBV14 and TRBJ1-3, is EAGVTQFPSHSVIEKGQTVTLRCDPISGHDNLYWYRRVMGKEIKFLLHFVKESKQDESGMPNNRFLAERTGGTYSTLKVQPAELEDSGVYFCASSQDRGGHSSGNTIYFGEGSWLTVV.

The chain carries TRBV29-1 and TRBJ2-3; D may be TRBD2 (6 bases). Germline V CDR1 and CDR2: SQVTM, ANQGSEA. The CDR3 sequence is 12 residues long. CDR3 sequence: CSGGTEGRTQYF. The DNA for the CDR3 is TGCAGTGGGGGAACGGAGGGTAGGACGCAGTATTTT.

The rearrangement joins TRBV6-1 to TRBJ2-2; D unclear. The CDR3 has 14 residues. V lost 2 bases and J lost 0, with 4 bases in between. CDR1 and CDR2 from the germline V gene are MNHNS and SASEGT. The CDR3 protein is CASSEHSNTGELFF. The CDR3 region has the DNA TGTGCCAGCAGTGAACATTCGAACACCGGGGAGCTGTTTTTT.

The V and J genes are TRBV7-2 and TRBJ2-1; D might be TRBD2 (5 bases). The V end lost 1 base, the J end lost 8 bases, and 18 bases lay between the germline ends. The CDR3 is 16 residues long. Germline CDR1 is SGHTA and CDR2 is FQGNSA. The CDR3 DNA reads TGTGCCAGCAGCTTAGAAGGGTTTCGGGGTCGCGATGAGCAGTTCTTC. Amino acids: CASSLEGFRGRDEQFF.

The rearrangement links TRBV29-1 to TRBJ2-6; the match to TRBD2 covers 10 bases. CDR3 length: 19 residues. Germline trimming cut 6 bases from V and 1 base from J; bases unmatched to any gene: 15. Germline lookup yields CDR1 SQVTM and CDR2 ANQGSEA. CDR3 sequence (DNA): TGCAGCGTCGAACCCTACGTGCCAGCGGGAGGGTCTGGGGCCAACGTCCTGACTTTC. It codes for CSVEPYVPAGGSGANVLTF.

This chain uses TRBV18 with TRBJ2-6; D unclear. The CDR3 consists of 15 residues. Trimming shortened V by 2 bases and J by 2 bases, and 7 bases separated the two germline ends. Germline CDR1 KGHSH, CDR2 LQKENI. CDR3 DNA sequence: TGTGCCAGCTCACCATTAAACCCTGGGGCCAACGTCCTGACTTTC. Translating gives CASSPLNPGANVLTF.

This chain uses TRBV2 with TRBJ1-3; D remains unclear. V lost 5 bases, J lost 3 bases, and 2 bases lay in between. The CDR3 has 11 amino acids. Germline assignment: CDR1 SNHLY and CDR2 FYNNEI. CDR3 bases: TGTGCCAGCAGTTTTGGAAACACCATATATTTT. It encodes CASSFGNTIYF.

The rearrangement links TRBV2 to TRBJ2-4; the D call may be TRBD1 or TRBD2 (5 bases each). The CDR3 runs to 15 residues. V dropped 3 bases and J dropped 1 base, with 10 bases sitting between them. Germline V CDR1 and CDR2: SNHLY, FYNNEI. The CDR3 here is CASSDGGRAKNIQYF. The CDR3 nucleotides read TGTGCCAGCAGTGATGGGGGTCGGGCCAAAAACATTCAGTACTTC. The entire variable domain, with the rest obtained from reference TRBV2 and TRBJ2-4, is as follows: EPEVTQTPSHQVTQMGQEVILRCVPISNHLYFYWYRQILGQKVEFLVSFYNNEISEKSEIFDDQFSVERPDGSNFTLKIRSTKLEDSAMYFCASSDGGRAKNIQYFGAGTRLSVL.

The gene calls are TRBV18 and TRBJ2-3; D is uncertain. Trimming took off 6 bases at V and 0 bases at J, with 10 bases between the two ends. CDR1 is KGHSH, CDR2 LQKENI, per germline. The CDR3 sequence is 14 residues long. CDR3 in amino acids: CASSHYSSTDTQYF. The CDR3, as DNA: TGTGCCAGCTCTCATTACAGCAGCACAGATACGCAGTATTTT.

This CDR3 reads CASSDTGLTGELFF. The CDR3 DNA sequence: TGCGCCAGCAGTGATACGGGACTGACCGGGGAGCTGTTTTTT. The chain is built from TRBV10-1 and TRBJ2-2, with a possible D match to TRBD2 (6 bases). V lost 3 bases and J lost 5, with 10 bases in between. The CDR3 extends over 14 amino acids. Per germline, CDR1 WNHNN and CDR2 SYGVQD (reference sequence).

This chain connects TRBV9 to TRBJ2-7, with D possibly TRBD2 on 6 matching bases. The germline CDR1 and CDR2 sequences are SGDLS and YYNGEE. V dropped 3 bases and J dropped 5 bases, with 21 bases sitting between them. CDR3 length equals 16 residues. CDR3 sequence (DNA): TGTGCCAGCAGCGCATCCGCGAGGGTAGCGGCGGACGAGCAGTACTTC. Translating gives CASSASARVAADEQYF.

The chain uses TRBV4-2 and TRBJ1-2, with D unclear. The CDR3 has 14 residues. CDR1 and CDR2 (germline): LGHNA, YNFKEQ. V was shortened by 0 bases and J by 7 bases, with 12 bases between the two germline ends. DNA for the CDR3: TGTGCCAGCAGCCAAGATATGGCGGTGGGTGGCTACACCTTC. Its translation: CASSQDMAVGGYTF.

This CDR3 is CASNRLAGGSTDTQYF. As DNA, the CDR3 is TGTGCCAGCAATCGACTAGCGGGAGGGAGCACAGATACGCAGTATTTT. This chain connects TRBV28 to TRBJ2-3, with 14 bases matching TRBD2. There are 16 residues in the CDR3. CDR1 MDHEN and CDR2 SYDVKM come from the germline V gene. The V segment lost 7 bases and the J segment 0 bases; nucleotides outside the gene matches: 3.

Comments on this clone: The same CDR3 arises from other DNA sequences in this sample as well. V and J are TRBV9 and TRBJ2-5; unclear D gene. CDR3 length equals 12 residues. V was pared by 2 bases and J by 3 bases, with 5 bases between. The V gene's germline CDR1 is SGDLS and CDR2 YYNGEE. The CDR3 spells CASSVGEETQYF. CDR3 DNA: TGTGCCAGCAGCGTGGGTGAAGAGACCCAGTACTTC. Full variable domain (remainder filled in from reference TRBV9 and TRBJ2-5): DSGVTQTPKHLITATGQRVTLRCSPRSGDLSVYWYQQSLDQGLQFLIQYYNGEERAKGNILERFSAQQFPDLHSELNLSSLELGDSALYFCASSVGEETQYFGPGTRLLVL.

The chain carries TRBV28 and TRBJ2-5; D may be TRBD2 (5 bases). This CDR3 is built from 13 residues. In germline, CDR1 is MDHEN, CDR2 SYDVKM. With 3 bases removed from V and 7 bases from J, the gap between germline ends came to 12 bases. CDR3: CASSLRGIGTQYF. The CDR3 coding sequence is TGTGCCAGCAGTTTGAGAGGGATTGGGACCCAGTACTTC. Together with reference TRBV28 and TRBJ2-5, the CDR3 gives the full variable domain: DVKVTQSSRYLVKRTGEKVFLECVQDMDHENMFWYRQDPGLGLRLIYFSYDVKMKEKGDIPEGYSVSREKKERFSLILESASTNQTSMYLCASSLRGIGTQYFGPGTRLLVL.

The rearrangement joins TRBV6-5 to TRBJ2-7, with TRBD2 as a possible D gene (5 bases). Germline V gene sequence: CDR1 MNHEY, CDR2 SVGAGI. CDR3 size: 15 residues. V dropped 2 bases and J dropped 3 bases, with 14 bases sitting between them. CDR3 protein: CASSYQPSRNYEQYF. The CDR3 DNA is TGTGCCAGCAGTTACCAGCCTAGCAGAAACTACGAGCAGTACTTC.

The DNA for the CDR3 is TGTGCCAGCAGCTTAGGAACAGGGGGCGATGAAAAACTGTTTTTT. Protein product: CASSLGTGGDEKLFF. V usage is TRBV7-9 and J usage is TRBJ1-4, with TRBD1 identical over 9 bases. V shed 1 base, J shed 6 bases, and the junction held 3 bases outside the gene matches. Germline lookup yields CDR1 SEHNR and CDR2 FQNEAQ (reference sequence). There are 15 residues in the CDR3.

The rearrangement uses TRBV6-1 and TRBJ2-7; D not resolved. V was cut by 3 bases and J by 2 bases, with 17 bases left in between. The CDR3 is 16 amino acids. CDR1 is MNHNS, CDR2 SASEGT, per germline. In DNA, the CDR3 is TGTGCCAGCAGTGAGCAAGACCCACATCTTACCTACGAGCAGTACTTC. It translates to CASSEQDPHLTYEQYF.